This TCR beta chain emerged from a study of regulatory T cells in long-lasting Graves disease (dated by TCRdb to about 2021). For context, the study as a whole: Newly diagnosed Graves' disease patients had taken antithyroid drugs for less than 3 months. This study used TCR sequencing and RNA sequencing of peripheral blood to compare persistent Graves' disease patients against newly diagnosed Graves' disease patients. The study was conducted in China and was registered as a clinical trial. TCR sequencing covered around 13 persistent and approximately 20 newly diagnosed Graves' disease patients, some 33 samples in total. Results the study describes overall, beyond this receptor: Only peripheral blood was studied, because thyroid tissue, the primary lesion, was inaccessible. Preferential use of TRBV28, TRBJ1-2 and TRBJ2-5 was observed in persistent disease, whereas TRBV20-1 and TRBJ2-1 were favored in newly diagnosed disease. Sequencing and analysis were restricted to the TCR beta chain. More public clonotypes were shared among persistent patients (roughly 2,700) than among newly diagnosed patients (over 900). The authors acknowledged the small sample size as a limitation that may reduce accuracy. Persistent Graves' disease patients showed lower TCR Shannon entropy and fewer highly expanded clones than newly diagnosed patients, suggesting clonal expansion.

From the cysteine up to the phenylalanine, the CDR3 has a length of 12 residues. Here the CDR3 DNA is all that survives: 36 bases in frame from base 1. V loses 10 bases of germline sequence and J loses 3 bases, and the interval between the two ends is 12 bases. As encoded in the germline V gene (reference sequence), CDR1 is SEHNR while CDR2 is FQNEAQ. This clonotype appeared many times. What antigen it recognizes has not been identified. No base quality values were provided; no much bigger clone lies one nucleotide off. In the paper's terms, the time point label means: newly diagnosed GD, antithyroid drugs for less than 3 months. For both TCR sequencing and RNA sequencing, RNA was extracted from PBMCs in TRIzol. Graves' disease was diagnosed according to American Thyroid Association guidelines. The patients came from an endocrinology department in Xi'an, China. From each patient, 7.5 to 9.5 milliliters of peripheral blood was collected into an EDTA anticoagulant tube. Ficoll Paque Plus density gradient separation was used to isolate PBMCs, and no additional T cell sorting was done. An Agilent 2100 Bioanalyzer and agarose gel were used to check RNA quality, and a NanoDrop 2000 was used to measure RNA concentration.

The library was made by multiplex PCR. Sequencing was carried out with an Illumina HiSeq 4000. TCR beta libraries were built with iRepertoire HTBI primers and Arm-PCR amplification of CDR3 regions. Gel purification was performed on PCR products prior to sequencing. The published analysis was carried out like this. Gene usage analysis of CDR3 amino acid clonotypes relied on the roughly 60 TRBV and about 13 TRBJ segments identified across samples. COPE and FqMerger were used to merge filtered high-quality paired reads into contigs. BLAST was used to align contigs to IMGT TRBV, TRBD and TRBJ reference genes, and CDR3 was defined according to IMGT. Any clonotype with a frequency above 0.1% was counted as a highly expanded clone. Shannon entropy was used to measure repertoire diversity, and the Gini coefficient was used to measure V-J evenness. A clonotype was considered public if more than one individual shared it. TCRdb ran its own pipeline on the public reads, namely fastp trimming at Q25 and MiXCR clone calling, and kept in-frame beta chains. Every entry covers one CDR3 protein and lists the most common genes and DNA from its rows. For this entry, the V and J calls and clone size follow TCRdb and not the study's own pipeline. This sample holds 440,000 or so distinct CDR3 sequences; under 15% were observed only once. Together, the top ten hold roughly a sixth of the sample.

The same sample was also studied in work on T cells in Graves' hyperthyroidism and ophthalmopathy. As described in the second report: Stable Graves' hyperthyroidism was defined as the absence of progression to ophthalmopathy over 18 months of follow-up. Hyperthyroidism patients were newly diagnosed, with disease duration under 2 months, and aged 18 to 65 years. The study excluded patients with uncontrolled infections, other autoimmune diseases, pregnancy or lactation. Diagnoses relied on clinical symptoms, serum thyroxine and TRAb, thyroid ultrasound and orbital computed tomography. For the first round of RT-PCR on the TCR CDR3, the HTBI primer set was used together with the Qiagen OneStep RT-PCR kit. Blood samples also contained most of the expanded thyroid clonotypes (frequency above 0.001), which suggests that blood repertoires may reflect thyroid immune responses. A model built on a 13 V-J signature distinguished ophthalmopathy from stable hyperthyroidism, reaching around 90% sensitivity and approximately 83% specificity in cross-validation and 80%/75% in testing. In validation, the model predicted progression to ophthalmopathy a median of approximately 6.6 months before onset, with about 71% sensitivity and roughly 77% specificity. A discovery cohort of roughly 100 patients, approximately 45 with Graves' ophthalmopathy and 55 to 60 with stable Graves' hyperthyroidism, was used to find distinguishing TCR V-J signatures. Whether ophthalmopathy could be predicted prospectively was tested in an independent validation cohort made up of approximately 19 hyperthyroidism patients plus 17 patients who later progressed to ophthalmopathy. The 95 to 100 discovery patients were randomly split 7:3 into training and test sets. The study also compared thyroid tissue and blood T-cell repertoires from 6 or 7 Graves' hyperthyroidism patients. After blood sampling, hyperthyroidism patients were treated with methimazole at a starting dose of 30 mg daily, and ophthalmopathy patients were treated with high-dose intravenous methylprednisolone. A second multiplex PCR round built the libraries, followed by size selection and purification. Libraries were sequenced paired-end with 100 bp reads on an Illumina HiSeq2000. SOAPnuke was used to process the raw data, removing reads that contained adapters or uncalled bases, had a mean Phred below 15, or lacked an exact match to the constant primer or identifier. COPE v1.2.5 was used to merge high-quality paired reads, and clonotypes were defined as unique nucleotide sequences. Clonotypes were aligned to IMGT TRBV, TRBD and TRBJ reference segments using MiTCR v1.1. The analysis was restricted to V-J combinations with a frequency above 0.0001, which together covered just over 99% of the repertoires. The TCS score was defined as the ratio of F50 (clonal expansion) to E x V (chaos), calculated using BLOSUM62-based TCRdist between CDR3 peptides within each V-J. Welch's t-statistics and random forest reduced fewer than 600 V-J features to 10 to 15, which were used in a naive Bayes classifier (R e1071). Sample size was not statistically predetermined, and investigators were not blinded to group allocation. TCR Vbeta CDR3 sequencing of some 140 peripheral blood samples (roughly 43 ophthalmopathy, approximately 80 hyperthyroidism and roughly 17 progressor patients) is reported in the paper.

The V gene is TRBV7-9 and the J gene is TRBJ1-1; the D gene cannot be resolved reliably. The sequence was collected from a woman in her twenties or thirties with Graves disease. Donor details come from another sample of the same person, matched by shared clones. The source material was peripheral blood mononuclear cells (PBMCs), sampled at new diagnosis, from a patient treated with antithyroid drugs. The sequenced DNA: TGTGCCACTGGGAGATCGGACACTGAAGCTTTCTTT. It specifies CATGRSDTEAFF. Full variable domain (CDR3 extended with the reference TRBV7-9 and TRBJ1-1 proteins): DTGVSQNPRHKITKRGQNVTFRCDPISEHNRLYWYRQTLGQGPEFLTYFQNEAQLEKSRLLSDRFSAERPKGSFSTLEIQRTEQGDSAMYLCATGRSDTEAFFGQGTRLTVV.